This TCR beta chain was profiled in a study of post-analysis software for immune sequencing data. Whole-study findings and limits: About five TRBV segments occurring more often in patients than controls included TRBV5-6, TRBV5-1 and TRBV20-1. Samples sharing a preparation batch grouped tightly together when assessed by F measure. Those with multiple sclerosis, the patient group, showed significantly lower normalized Chao1 diversity than controls.

From germline, CDR1 is LGHDT and CDR2 YNNKEL (reference sequence). The CDR3 has 12 residues. V lost 5 bases, J lost 13 bases, and 8 bases stayed unmatched. This clonotype turned up a few times. Its antigen is still unknown. The library was made from cDNA and included unique molecular identifiers. A single record per CDR3 protein comes from TCRdb applying MiXCR to the PCR reads. This table has under 900,000 distinct CDR3 sequences, roughly 50% appearing once. The TCR comes from a girl aged 10 to 17 with multiple sclerosis. The sequenced material came from blood. This rearrangement joins TRBV3-1 to TRBJ2-4; TRBD2 aligns across 7 bases. This CDR3 reads CASSTSGARQYF. As DNA, the CDR3 is TGTGCCAGCAGCACGAGCGGGGCGCGGCAGTACTTC. The full variable domain, its missing parts supplied by reference TRBV3-1 and TRBJ2-4, is DTAVSQTPKYLVTQMGNDKSIKCEQNLGHDTMYWYKQDSKKFLKIMFSYNNKELIINETVPNRFSPKSPDKAHLNLHINSLELGDSAVYFCASSTSGARQYFGAGTRLSVL.